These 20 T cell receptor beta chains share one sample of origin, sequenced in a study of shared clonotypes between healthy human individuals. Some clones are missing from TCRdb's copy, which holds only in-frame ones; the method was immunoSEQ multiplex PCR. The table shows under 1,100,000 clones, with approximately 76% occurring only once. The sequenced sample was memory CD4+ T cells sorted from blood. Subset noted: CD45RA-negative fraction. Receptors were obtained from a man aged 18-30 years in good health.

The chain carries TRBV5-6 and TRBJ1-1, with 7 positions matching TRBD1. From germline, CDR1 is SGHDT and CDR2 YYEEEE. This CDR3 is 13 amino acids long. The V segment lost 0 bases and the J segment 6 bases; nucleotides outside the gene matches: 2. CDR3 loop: CASSLGGQPEAFF. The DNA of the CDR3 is TGTGCCAGCAGCTTGGGGGGACAGCCTGAAGCTTTCTTT.

The CDR3 here is CASSPGKNEQFF. The DNA for the CDR3 is TGTGCCAGCAGCCCCGGAAAGAATGAGCAGTTCTTC. The genes are TRBV5-4 and TRBJ2-1; no firm D call. Trimming shortened V by 4 bases and J by 7 bases, and 9 bases separated the two germline ends. The germline gives CDR1 SGHNT, CDR2 YYREEE (reference sequence). This CDR3 region has 12 residues.

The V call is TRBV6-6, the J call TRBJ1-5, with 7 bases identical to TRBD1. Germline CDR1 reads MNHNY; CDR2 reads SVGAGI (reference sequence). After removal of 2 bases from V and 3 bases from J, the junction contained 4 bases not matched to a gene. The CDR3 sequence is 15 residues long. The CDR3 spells CASSYLGQDNQPQHF. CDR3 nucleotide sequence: TGTGCCAGCAGTTACCTCGGACAGGACAATCAGCCCCAGCATTTT.

The CDR3 DNA follows: TGTGCCAGCAGTGAAAGGGTCACTTTAAGCTCCTACAATGAGCAGTTCTTC. Its protein product is CASSERVTLSSYNEQFF. The chain uses TRBV6-1 and TRBJ2-1; the D is unclear. From germline, CDR1 is MNHNS and CDR2 SASEGT. Trimming shortened V by 2 bases and J by 0 bases, and 14 bases separated the two germline ends. The CDR3 consists of 17 residues.

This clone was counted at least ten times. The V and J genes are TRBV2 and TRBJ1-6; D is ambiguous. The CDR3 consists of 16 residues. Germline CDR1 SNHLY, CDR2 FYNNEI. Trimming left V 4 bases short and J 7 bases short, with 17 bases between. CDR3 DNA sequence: TGTGCCAGCAGTGTCGGGCCTCCAACTTCAAATTCACCCCTCCACTTT. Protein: CASSVGPPTSNSPLHF.

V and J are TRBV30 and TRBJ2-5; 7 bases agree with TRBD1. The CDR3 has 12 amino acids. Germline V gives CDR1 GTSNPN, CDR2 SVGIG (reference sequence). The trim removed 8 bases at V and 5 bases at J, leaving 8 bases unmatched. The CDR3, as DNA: TGTGCCGGGGGACAGCATCACGAGACCCAGTACTTC. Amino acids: CAGGQHHETQYF.

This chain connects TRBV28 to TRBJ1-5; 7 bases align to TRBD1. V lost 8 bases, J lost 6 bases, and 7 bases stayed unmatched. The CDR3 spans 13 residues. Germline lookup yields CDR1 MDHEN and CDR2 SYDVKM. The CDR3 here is CASGQGGSQPQHF. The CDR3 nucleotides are TGTGCCAGCGGCCAGGGGGGGAGTCAGCCCCAGCATTTT.

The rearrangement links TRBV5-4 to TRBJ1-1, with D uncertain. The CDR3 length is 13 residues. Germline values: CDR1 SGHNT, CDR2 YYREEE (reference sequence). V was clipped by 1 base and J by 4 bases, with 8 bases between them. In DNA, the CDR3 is TGTGCCAGCAGCTTGAGTGGGATCACTGAAGCTTTCTTT. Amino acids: CASSLSGITEAFF.

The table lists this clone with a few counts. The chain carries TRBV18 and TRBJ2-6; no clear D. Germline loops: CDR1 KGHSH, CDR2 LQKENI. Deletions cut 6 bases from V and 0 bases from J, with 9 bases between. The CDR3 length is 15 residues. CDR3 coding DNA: TGTGCCAGCTCGGGTGGAATCTCTGGGGCCAACGTCCTGACTTTC. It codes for CASSGGISGANVLTF.

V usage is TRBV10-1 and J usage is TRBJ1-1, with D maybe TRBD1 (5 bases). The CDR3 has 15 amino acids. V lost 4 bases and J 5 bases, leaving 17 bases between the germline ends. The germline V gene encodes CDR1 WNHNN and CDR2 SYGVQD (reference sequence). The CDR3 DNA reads TGCGCCAGCAGTGCGAGTTCAGCCGGGGGGACTGAAGCTTTCTTT. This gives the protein CASSASSAGGTEAFF.

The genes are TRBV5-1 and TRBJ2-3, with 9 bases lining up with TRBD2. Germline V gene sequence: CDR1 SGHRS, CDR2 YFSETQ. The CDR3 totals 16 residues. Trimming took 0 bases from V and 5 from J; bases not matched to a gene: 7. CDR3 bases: TGCGCCAGCAGCTTGGCCACGGCTAGCGGGGTAGATACGCAGTATTTT. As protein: CASSLATASGVDTQYF.

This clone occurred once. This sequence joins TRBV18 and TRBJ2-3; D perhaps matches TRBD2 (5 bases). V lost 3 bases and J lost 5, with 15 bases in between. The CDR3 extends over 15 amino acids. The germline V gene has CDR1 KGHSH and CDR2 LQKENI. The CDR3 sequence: CASSPGSIRGDTQYF. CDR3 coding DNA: TGTGCCAGCTCACCGGGGAGTATCCGAGGAGATACGCAGTATTTT.

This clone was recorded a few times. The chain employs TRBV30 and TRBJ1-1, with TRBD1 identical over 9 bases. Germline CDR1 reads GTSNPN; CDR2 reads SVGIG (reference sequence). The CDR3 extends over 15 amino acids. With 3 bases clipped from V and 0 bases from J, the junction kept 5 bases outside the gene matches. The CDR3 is CAWRGQGLLNTEAFF. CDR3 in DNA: TGTGCCTGGAGGGGACAGGGCCTCTTGAACACTGAAGCTTTCTTT.

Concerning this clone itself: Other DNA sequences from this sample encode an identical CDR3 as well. The DNA of the CDR3 is TGTGCCATCAGTGATCGGACAGGGAACACTGAAGCTTTCTTT. Protein sequence: CAISDRTGNTEAFF. The rearrangement uses TRBV10-3 and TRBJ1-1, with TRBD1 matching 7 bases. Germline-derived CDR1 and CDR2 are ENHRY and SYGVKD. The CDR3 has 14 amino acids. J lost 1 base, V lost 3 bases, and 2 bases had no gene match.

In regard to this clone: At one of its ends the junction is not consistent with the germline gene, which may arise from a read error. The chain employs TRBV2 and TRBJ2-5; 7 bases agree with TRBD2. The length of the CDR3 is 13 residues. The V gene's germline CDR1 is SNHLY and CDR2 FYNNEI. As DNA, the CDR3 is TGTGCCAGCAGTGAAGCGGACGGGAGGCATCCTCACTTC. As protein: CASSEADGRHPHF.

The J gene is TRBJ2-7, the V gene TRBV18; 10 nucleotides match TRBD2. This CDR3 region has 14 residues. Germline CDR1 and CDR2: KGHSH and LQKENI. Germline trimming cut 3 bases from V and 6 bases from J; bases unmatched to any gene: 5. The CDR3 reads CASSPASGSREQYF. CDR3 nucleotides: TGTGCCAGCTCACCGGCTAGCGGGAGTCGCGAGCAGTACTTC. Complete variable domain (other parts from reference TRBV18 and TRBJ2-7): NAGVMQNPRHLVRRRGQEARLRCSPMKGHSHVYWYRQLPEEGLKFMVYLQKENIIDESGMPKERFSAEFPKEGPSILRIQQVVRGDSAAYFCASSPASGSREQYFGPGTRLTVT.

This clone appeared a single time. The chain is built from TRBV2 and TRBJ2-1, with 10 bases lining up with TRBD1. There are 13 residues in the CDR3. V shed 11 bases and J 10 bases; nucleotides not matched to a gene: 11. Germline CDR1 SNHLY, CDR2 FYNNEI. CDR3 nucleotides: TGTGCCGGAGACAGGGGGCGGGAAGTCGAGCAGTTCTTC. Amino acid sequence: CAGDRGREVEQFF. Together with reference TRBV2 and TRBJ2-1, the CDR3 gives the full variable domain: EPEVTQTPSHQVTQMGQEVILRCVPISNHLYFYWYRQILGQKVEFLVSFYNNEISEKSEIFDDQFSVERPDGSNFTLKIRSTKLEDSAMYFCAGDRGREVEQFFGPGTRLTVL.

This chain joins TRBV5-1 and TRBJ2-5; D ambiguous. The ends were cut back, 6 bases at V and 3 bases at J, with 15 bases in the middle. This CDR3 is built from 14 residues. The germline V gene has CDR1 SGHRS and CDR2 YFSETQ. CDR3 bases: TGCGCCAGCACCCCTAATAGTGGGAAAGAGACCCAGTACTTC. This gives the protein CASTPNSGKETQYF.

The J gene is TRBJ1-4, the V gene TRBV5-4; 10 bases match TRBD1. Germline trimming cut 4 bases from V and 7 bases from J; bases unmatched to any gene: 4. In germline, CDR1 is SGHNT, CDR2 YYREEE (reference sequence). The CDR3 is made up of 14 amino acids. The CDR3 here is CASSPTGGREKLFF. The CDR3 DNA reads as TGTGCCAGCAGCCCGACAGGGGGCCGTGAAAAACTGTTTTTT.

CDR3 region: CASSLDRVQYF. The CDR3, as DNA: TGTGCCAGCAGCTTAGACCGAGTGCAGTATTTT. The chain couples TRBV7-9 to TRBJ2-3; D not resolved. In germline, CDR1 is SEHNR, CDR2 FQNEAQ (reference sequence). Trimming stripped 1 base from V and 11 bases from J, with 7 bases between. CDR3 length: 11 residues.